This entry concerns a single TCR beta chain. The sample belongs to a study of lymphopenia after photon versus proton radiotherapy. Repertoires were generated with immunoSEQ multiplex PCR, while TCRdb's copy carries only in-frame clones and drops some. The sample has approximately 80,000 clones; around 83% are singletons. Germline CDR1 and CDR2: SGHAT and FQNNGV. The V and J ends lost 6 bases and 3 bases, in that order; junction bases with no gene match: 7. The CDR3 spans 15 residues. The source is a man between 60 and 75 years old with pancreatic cancer. This specimen was peripheral blood, taken from a patient treated with proton-based radiotherapy. V gene TRBV11-2 combines with J gene TRBJ1-2; 10 nucleotides line up with TRBD1. CDR3 protein: CASSWTGTGDYGYTF. The CDR3 DNA reads as TGTGCCAGCAGTTGGACCGGGACAGGGGACTATGGCTACACCTTC.